This T cell receptor (beta chain) was documented in a study of response to subunit inactivated influenza vaccine. Findings of the study overall: Authors suggested each seasonal influenza vaccination recruits few new T cells.

V gave up 5 bases and J gave up 3 bases, with 11 bases separating them. Per germline, CDR1 SEHNR and CDR2 FQNEAQ (reference sequence). The CDR3 is 13 residues long. From the RT-PCR reads, TCRdb called clonotypes with MiXCR, one entry per CDR3 protein. The profile shows roughly 700,000 distinct CDR3 sequences, roughly 14% of them singletons. Note on this clonotype: Its antigen is undetermined.

The rearrangement uses TRBV7-9 and TRBJ2-7; D is uncertain. This receptor was taken from a man aged 45-65 years who received an inactivated influenza vaccine. The sample in question was PBMCs from blood, obtained approximately 15 days before vaccination. The CDR3 DNA reads as TGTGCCAGCAGCCTTCGACACGACTACGAGCAGTACTTC. Translated: CASSLRHDYEQYF.